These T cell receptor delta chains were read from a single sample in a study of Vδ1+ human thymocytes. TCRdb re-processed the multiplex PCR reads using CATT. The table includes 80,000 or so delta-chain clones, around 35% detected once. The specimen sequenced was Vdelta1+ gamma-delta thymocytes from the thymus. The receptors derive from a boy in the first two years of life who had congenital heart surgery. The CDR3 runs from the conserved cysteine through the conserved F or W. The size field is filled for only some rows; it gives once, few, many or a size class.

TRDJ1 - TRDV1 CALGDDYHPEWGILYTDKLIF
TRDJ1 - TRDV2 CACEPLGLGGYAYTDKLIF
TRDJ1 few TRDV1 CALGEPPYWGRNKLIF
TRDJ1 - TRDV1 CALGEVASPTDKLIF
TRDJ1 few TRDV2 CACDTSGVPYTDKLIF
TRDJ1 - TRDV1 CALGELFPRRDGTDKLIF
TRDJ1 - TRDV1 CALGDSTLYWGIHTDKLIF
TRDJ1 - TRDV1 CALGGLPTGRSPYTDKLIF
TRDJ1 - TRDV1 CALNTYWGIYDTDKLIF
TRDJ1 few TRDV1 CALGDGGLPTHPTGGYTDKLIF
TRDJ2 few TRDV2 CACDGAVLESGVLTAQLFF
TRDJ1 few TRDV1 CALGELVRVLGGSTDKLIF
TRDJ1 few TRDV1 CALGNPPSPSGGIATDKLIF
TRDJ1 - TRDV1 CALGEPTFVGGYRYTDKLIF
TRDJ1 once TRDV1 CALGEPDSYWGTYTDKLIF
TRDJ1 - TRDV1 CALGELGLVPNTTDKLIF
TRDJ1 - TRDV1 CALGETYRPPMYTDKLIF
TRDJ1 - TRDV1 CALGEPKRGFPTRGIPLYTDKLIF
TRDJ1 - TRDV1 CALGELEPVELIF
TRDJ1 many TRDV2 CACDTGILGGNTDKLIF
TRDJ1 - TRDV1 CALGERWGVLGGISPYTDKLIF
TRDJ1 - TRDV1 CALGEGIPSLPLLYTDKLIF
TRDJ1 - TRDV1 CALGELRATNTDKLIF
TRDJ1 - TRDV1 CALGVVPTRWGITGRLIF
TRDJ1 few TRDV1 CALAFPTGDTHDKLIF
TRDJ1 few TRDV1 CALGELELRRYWGPPLYTDKLIF
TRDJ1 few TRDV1 CALGALPASCYWGSKYTDKLIF
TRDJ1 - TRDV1 CALGEPRPPSSVLGDTSYTDKLIF
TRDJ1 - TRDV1 CALGPKRESYWGVGKLIF
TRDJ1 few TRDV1 CALGNSYWGIPYTDKLIF
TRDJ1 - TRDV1 CALGEPRQYPFLPVLVKLIF
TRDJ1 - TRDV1 CALGERQAGGSLIGTDKLIF
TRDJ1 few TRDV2 CACDKLGDTNDKLIF
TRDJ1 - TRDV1 CALGEPTQAGGYPYKLIF
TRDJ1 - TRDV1 CALGDSLCLPPTGGGQLADKLIF
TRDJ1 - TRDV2 CACSHAQLGEFEADKLIF
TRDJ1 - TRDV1 CALGEFPSADHTDKLIF
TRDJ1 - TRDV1 CALGESALLWGIRYGGGNTDKLIF
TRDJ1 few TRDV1 CALGEWWDTPLAPLYTDKLIF
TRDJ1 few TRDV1 CALGEGAKLIF
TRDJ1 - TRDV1 CALGEGLPTPLGLGDTDKLIF
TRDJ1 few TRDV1 CALGEQSRTLPCTGGYVFCGGDKLIF
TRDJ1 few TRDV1 CALGEGHYWSTYTDKLIF
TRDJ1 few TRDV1 CALCLHPLYTDKLIF
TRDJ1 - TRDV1 CALGERSGGYAIGTDKLIF